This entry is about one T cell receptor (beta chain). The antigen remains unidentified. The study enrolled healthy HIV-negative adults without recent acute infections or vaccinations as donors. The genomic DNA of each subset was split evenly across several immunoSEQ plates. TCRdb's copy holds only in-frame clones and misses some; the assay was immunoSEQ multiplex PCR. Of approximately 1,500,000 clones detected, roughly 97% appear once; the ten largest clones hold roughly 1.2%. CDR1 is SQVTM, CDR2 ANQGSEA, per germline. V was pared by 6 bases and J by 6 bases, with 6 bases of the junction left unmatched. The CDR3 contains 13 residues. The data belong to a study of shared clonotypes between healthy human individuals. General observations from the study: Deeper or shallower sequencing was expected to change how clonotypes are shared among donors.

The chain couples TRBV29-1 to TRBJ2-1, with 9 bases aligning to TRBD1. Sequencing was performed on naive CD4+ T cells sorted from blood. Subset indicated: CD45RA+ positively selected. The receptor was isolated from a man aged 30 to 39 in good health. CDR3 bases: TGCAGCGTCTCCCAGACAGGGGGCAATGAGCAGTTCTTC. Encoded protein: CSVSQTGGNEQFF.